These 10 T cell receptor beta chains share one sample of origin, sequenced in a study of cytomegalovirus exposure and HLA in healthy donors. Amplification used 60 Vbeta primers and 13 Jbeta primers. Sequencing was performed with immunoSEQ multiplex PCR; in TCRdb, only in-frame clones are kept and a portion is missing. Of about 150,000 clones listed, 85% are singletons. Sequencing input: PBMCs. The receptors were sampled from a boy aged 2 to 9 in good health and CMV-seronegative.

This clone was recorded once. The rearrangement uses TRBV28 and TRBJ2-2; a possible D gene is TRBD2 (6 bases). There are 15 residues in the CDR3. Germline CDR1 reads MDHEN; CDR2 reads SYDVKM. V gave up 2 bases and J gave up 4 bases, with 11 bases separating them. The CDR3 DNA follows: TGTGCCAGCAGTTTACGACTAGTTCCCACCGGGGAGCTGTTTTTT. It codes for CASSLRLVPTGELFF.

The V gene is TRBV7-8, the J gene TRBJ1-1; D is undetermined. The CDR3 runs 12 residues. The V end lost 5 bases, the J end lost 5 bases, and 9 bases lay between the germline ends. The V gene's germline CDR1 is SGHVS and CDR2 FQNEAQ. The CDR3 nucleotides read TGTGCCAGCAGCCCGAGAGGGACTGAAGCTTTCTTT. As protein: CASSPRGTEAFF.

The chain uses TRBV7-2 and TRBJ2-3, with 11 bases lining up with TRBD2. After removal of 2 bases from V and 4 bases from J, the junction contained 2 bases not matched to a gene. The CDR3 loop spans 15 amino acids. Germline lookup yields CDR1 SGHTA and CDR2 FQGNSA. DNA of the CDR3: TGTGCCAGCAGCTTAACACTAGCGGGAGCAGATACGCAGTATTTT. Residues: CASSLTLAGADTQYF. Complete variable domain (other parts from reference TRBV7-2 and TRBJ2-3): GAGVSQSPSNKVTEKGKDVELRCDPISGHTALYWYRQSLGQGLEFLIYFQGNSAPDKSGLPSDRFSAERTGGSVSTLTIQRTQQEDSAVYLCASSLTLAGADTQYFGPGTRLTVL.

As DNA, the CDR3 is TGTGCCAGCAGCTTTAGGCTAGCGGGGGTCGGCACAGATACGCAGTATTTT. Its protein is CASSFRLAGVGTDTQYF. V is TRBV5-6 and J is TRBJ2-3; 10 bases agree with TRBD2. The CDR3 has 17 amino acids. Germline loops: CDR1 SGHDT, CDR2 YYEEEE. V lost 2 bases to trimming and J lost 1 base; unmatched junction nucleotides: 7.

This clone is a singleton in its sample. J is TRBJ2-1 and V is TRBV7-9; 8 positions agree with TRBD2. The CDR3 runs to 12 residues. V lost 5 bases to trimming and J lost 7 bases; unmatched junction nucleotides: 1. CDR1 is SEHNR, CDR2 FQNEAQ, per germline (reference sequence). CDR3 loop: CASSRLANEQFF. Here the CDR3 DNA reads TGTGCCAGCAGCCGACTAGCGAATGAGCAGTTCTTC.

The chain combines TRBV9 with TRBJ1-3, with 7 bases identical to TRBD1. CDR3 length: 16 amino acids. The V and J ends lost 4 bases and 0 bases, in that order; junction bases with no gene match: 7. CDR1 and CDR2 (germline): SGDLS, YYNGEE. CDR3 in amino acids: CASSLRDRGSGNTIYF. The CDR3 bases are TGTGCCAGCAGCCTCCGGGACAGAGGCTCTGGAAACACCATATATTTT.

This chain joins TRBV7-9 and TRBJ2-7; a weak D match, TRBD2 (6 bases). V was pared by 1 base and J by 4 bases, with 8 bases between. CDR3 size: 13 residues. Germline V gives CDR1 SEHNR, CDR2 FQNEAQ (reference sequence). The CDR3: CASSLVAGYEQYF. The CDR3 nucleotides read TGTGCCAGCAGCTTAGTTGCGGGGTACGAGCAGTACTTC.

The CDR3 DNA sequence: TGTGCCGCCCGGACAGTGCCGAACACCGGGGAGCTGTTTTTT. Residues: CAARTVPNTGELFF. The V gene is TRBV2, the J gene TRBJ2-2, with D possibly being TRBD1 (6 bases). In germline, CDR1 is SNHLY, CDR2 FYNNEI. CDR3 length: 14 residues. V lost 11 bases to trimming and J lost 0 bases, with 13 bases between them.

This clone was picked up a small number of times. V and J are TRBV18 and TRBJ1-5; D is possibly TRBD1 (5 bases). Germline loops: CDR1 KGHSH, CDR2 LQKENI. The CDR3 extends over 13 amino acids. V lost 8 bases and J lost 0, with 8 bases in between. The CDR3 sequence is CASRTNSNQPQHF. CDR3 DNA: TGTGCCAGCCGGACAAATAGCAATCAGCCCCAGCATTTT.

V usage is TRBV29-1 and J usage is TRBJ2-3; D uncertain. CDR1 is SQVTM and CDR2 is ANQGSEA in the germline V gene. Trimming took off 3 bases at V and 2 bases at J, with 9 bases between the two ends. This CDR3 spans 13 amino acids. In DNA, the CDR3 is TGCAGCGTTGAGCAGCGTCTCACAGATACGCAGTATTTT. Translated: CSVEQRLTDTQYF.